The 9 T cell receptor beta chains below come from one sample, sequenced in a study of blood T cell repertoires in COVID-19 (dated by TCRdb to the early 2020s). Libraries were constructed by the immunoSEQ multiplex PCR assay. The clones in this table, taken by TCRdb from immuneACCESS, are in-frame only. Not every clone is retained; where verified, under half of the shortfall comes from an unresolved V gene, and the cause of the rest is unknown. Present in this sample are over 120,000 clones, about four fifths of which were seen just once. The ten largest account for approximately 3.6% of the sample. What was sequenced was peripheral blood. These receptors came from a man in his 70s who had recovered from COVID-19.

The chain is built from TRBV7-8 and TRBJ1-3, with D uncertain. The CDR3 sequence is 16 residues long. Germline V CDR1 and CDR2: SGHVS, FQNEAQ. V lost 5 bases, J lost 4 bases, and 18 bases lay in between. This chain's CDR3 is CASSQRLGSTGNTIYF. In DNA form, the CDR3 reads TGTGCCAGCAGCCAGAGACTGGGTTCGACGGGAAACACCATATATTTT.

The chain employs TRBV10-1 and TRBJ2-1; 11 bases agree with TRBD2. Unmatched junction bases numbered 5, after V lost 0 bases and J lost 4 bases. Germline-derived CDR1 and CDR2 are WNHNN and SYGVQD (reference sequence). The CDR3 is 17 amino acids. CDR3 sequence: CASSESTSGAEYNEQFF. CDR3 coding DNA: TGCGCCAGCAGTGAGTCGACTAGCGGGGCCGAGTACAATGAGCAGTTCTTC.

The chain combines TRBV30 with TRBJ1-1, with 12 bases lining up with TRBD1. The germline V gene encodes CDR1 GTSNPN and CDR2 SVGIG (reference sequence). The CDR3 is 15 amino acids. The V gene end was trimmed by 4 bases and the J gene end by 5 bases; junction bases not matched to a gene: 8. CDR3 in DNA: TGTGCCTGGAATCCGGGACAGGGGGCGGGAACTGAAGCTTTCTTT. It specifies CAWNPGQGAGTEAFF.

The rearrangement joins TRBV18 to TRBJ2-3, with 12 bases aligning to TRBD2. Germline trimming cut 6 bases from V and 4 bases from J; bases unmatched to any gene: 2. CDR1 KGHSH and CDR2 LQKENI come from the germline V gene. The CDR3 has 14 amino acids. For the CDR3, the DNA is TGTGCCAGCTCCGGGACTAGCGGGCCAGATACGCAGTATTTT. It encodes CASSGTSGPDTQYF.

The gene calls are TRBV2 and TRBJ2-7; 9 bases line up with TRBD1. The ends lost 2 bases at V and 5 bases at J; junction bases unmatched: 1. The CDR3 has 13 residues. CDR1 is SNHLY, CDR2 FYNNEI, per germline. This chain's CDR3 is CASSEWTGDEQYF. CDR3 sequence (DNA): TGTGCCAGCAGTGAATGGACAGGGGACGAGCAGTACTTC.

CDR3 nucleotides: TGTGCCAGCAGCCCCCAGGCCCTAGCGGCCTTCGAGACCCAGTACTTC. As protein: CASSPQALAAFETQYF. The chain is built from TRBV7-2 and TRBJ2-5; TRBD2 matches at 7 bases. This CDR3 spans 16 amino acids. Looked up from germline, CDR1 is SGHTA and CDR2 is FQGNSA. V shed 5 bases, J shed 5 bases, and the junction held 14 bases outside the gene matches. Supplemented by reference TRBV7-2 and TRBJ2-5, the full variable domain reads GAGVSQSPSNKVTEKGKDVELRCDPISGHTALYWYRQSLGQGLEFLIYFQGNSAPDKSGLPSDRFSAERTGGSVSTLTIQRTQQEDSAVYLCASSPQALAAFETQYFGPGTRLLVL.

The chain links TRBV10-3 to TRBJ1-3; no clear D gene. CDR1 is ENHRY, CDR2 SYGVKD, per germline. This CDR3 spans 16 amino acids. Trimming removed 8 bases from V and 0 bases from J, with 17 bases in between. The CDR3 sequence: CAIHAPDTYSGNTIYF. CDR3 bases: TGTGCCATCCACGCCCCTGACACCTACTCTGGAAACACCATATATTTT.

This clone has a handful of counts. The chain links TRBV18 to TRBJ2-2, with D perhaps TRBD2 (6 bases). Germline V CDR1 and CDR2: KGHSH, LQKENI. V shed 2 bases and J shed 4 bases, with 11 bases lying between them. The CDR3 has 15 amino acids. CDR3 region: CASSPLGLTTGELFF. In DNA form, the CDR3 reads TGTGCCAGCTCACCATTGGGACTTACCACCGGGGAGCTGTTTTTT.

The chain couples TRBV5-4 to TRBJ2-1; perhaps TRBD2 as D (6 bases). Germline V gives CDR1 SGHNT, CDR2 YYREEE (reference sequence). The CDR3 is made up of 15 amino acids. V was clipped by 1 base and J by 8 bases, with 16 bases between them. Here the CDR3 DNA reads TGTGCCAGCAGCTTGCCCGCGGGGAGGCGGTATGAGCAGTTCTTC. Amino acid sequence: CASSLPAGRRYEQFF.